This T cell receptor (beta chain) originates from a study of CD8 T cells in ankylosing spondylitis. Study-level points and caveats: Blood of patients with ankylosing spondylitis appeared to be characterized by a TCR beta motif of seven or eight highly homologous variants.

Concerning this clonotype itself: Its target is unknown.

Preparation of TCR beta libraries was done by quantitative 5'-RACE with molecular barcodes. TCRdb used MiXCR to reprocess the 5' RACE reads, holding one entry per CDR3 protein. This sample has fewer than 500,000 distinct CDR3 sequences, with 25% to 30% found just once. Trimming removed 2 bases from V and 6 bases from J; junction bases left unmatched: 7. The CDR3 covers 14 residues. Looked up from germline, CDR1 is DFQATT and CDR2 is SNEGSKA (reference sequence). The source is a male donor with ankylosing spondylitis. The sample taken for sequencing was blood, either unsorted or a sorted T cell fraction (not recorded which). The chain uses TRBV20-1 and TRBJ1-5; the match to TRBD1 covers 7 bases. CDR3 sequence: CSARTTGQGQPQHF. CDR3 sequence (DNA): TGCAGTGCTAGAACGACAGGGCAGGGTCAGCCCCAGCATTTT.